The 21 T cell receptor beta chains below all came from one sample that was sequenced in a study of Ad26.COV2.S vaccination and SARS-CoV-2 variants. Documented treatment: about 20 received Ad26.COV2.S at low or high dose, single or two shots; 5 received placebo; per-sample allocation not given. Specimens were obtained on day 63 following the first vaccine or placebo injection. The method was immunoSEQ multiplex PCR; TCRdb's version includes in-frame clones alone and lacks a portion of them. Among approximately 480,000 clones, approximately 90% were seen once, and the ten largest hold around 13%. The specimen was peripheral blood, collected in a trial of Ad26.COV2.S vaccine versus placebo. Receptors were obtained from a person aged 18-60 years who received the Ad26.COV2.S COVID-19 vaccine or a placebo.

This clone was recorded only once. The chain is built from TRBV19 and TRBJ2-1; D possibly corresponds to TRBD2 (6 bases). V was shortened by 6 bases and J by 9 bases, with 18 bases between the two germline ends. The CDR3 extends over 14 amino acids. Germline CDR1 reads LNHDA; CDR2 reads SQIVND (reference sequence). The CDR3 sequence is CASRLRGGLGEQFF. The CDR3, as DNA: TGTGCCAGTAGATTGCGGGGCGGACTTGGTGAGCAGTTCTTC.

This chain uses TRBV19 with TRBJ2-2; 7 bases are a match to TRBD2. CDR1 LNHDA and CDR2 SQIVND come from the germline V gene (reference sequence). The ends lost 3 bases at V and 6 bases at J; junction bases unmatched: 7. This CDR3 is built from 15 residues. The CDR3 DNA is TGTGCCAGTAGTATTCCGGGGGGAAGGTCCGGGGAGCTGTTTTTT. It yields the protein CASSIPGGRSGELFF.

The V and J genes are TRBV5-4 and TRBJ2-7; no definite D call. Between the trimmed V and J ends, which lost 1 base and 6 bases, there was a span of 14 bases. The CDR3 is 14 residues long. The V gene's germline CDR1 is SGHNT and CDR2 YYREEE (reference sequence). This CDR3 reads CASSLSVPAAEQYF. The CDR3 region has the DNA TGTGCCAGCAGCTTGTCCGTGCCGGCCGCCGAGCAGTACTTC.

This clone was seen only once. The rearrangement joins TRBV6-6 to TRBJ2-7, with 7 bases matching TRBD2. Germline V gene data show CDR1 as MNHNY and CDR2 as SVGAGI (reference sequence). J lost 2 bases, V lost 4 bases, and 8 bases had no gene match. The CDR3 is made up of 15 amino acids. CDR3: CASSSPPAGAYEQYF. CDR3 DNA sequence: TGTGCCAGCAGTTCCCCCCCGGCGGGAGCCTACGAGCAGTACTTC.

Concerning this clone: Other nucleotide sequences in the sample specify the same CDR3. The rearrangement joins TRBV6-5 to TRBJ1-5; no firm D call. Looked up from germline, CDR1 is MNHEY and CDR2 is SVGAGI. The CDR3 is 13 residues long. The ends were cut back, 0 bases at V and 6 bases at J, with 6 bases in the middle. CDR3 sequence reads: CASSYSPGQPQHF. The CDR3 nucleotides read TGTGCCAGCAGTTACTCGCCGGGTCAGCCCCAGCATTTT.

The CDR3 sequence: CAWSPKTGITDTQYF. The CDR3 nucleotides are TGTGCCTGGAGCCCAAAAACAGGGATCACAGATACGCAGTATTTT. V is TRBV30 and J is TRBJ2-3; a possible D gene is TRBD1 (6 bases). From germline, CDR1 is GTSNPN and CDR2 SVGIG (reference sequence). V lost 3 bases and J 2 bases, leaving 15 bases between the germline ends. The CDR3 is made up of 15 amino acids.

The chain joins TRBV25-1 to TRBJ1-1; a possible D gene is TRBD1 (5 bases). Germline V gene sequence: CDR1 MGHDK, CDR2 SYGVNS. There are 12 residues in the CDR3. Trimming removed 4 bases at V and 11 bases at J, with 14 bases between. The DNA for the CDR3 is TGTGCCAGCAGTGGGCCCAATTGGGGGGCTTTCTTT. Translation gives CASSGPNWGAFF.

This clone came up once. The chain couples TRBV25-1 to TRBJ2-7, with 7 positions matching TRBD2. This CDR3 has 13 residues. Germline loops: CDR1 MGHDK, CDR2 SYGVNS. After removal of 6 bases from V and 0 bases from J, the junction contained 2 bases not matched to a gene. For the CDR3, the DNA is TGTGCCAGCAGACTAGCGAGCTCCTACGAGCAGTACTTC. Protein product: CASRLASSYEQYF.

V is TRBV28 and J is TRBJ2-1, with 7 positions matching TRBD2. CDR3 length equals 14 residues. V gave up 4 bases and J gave up 7 bases; unmatched junction bases: 7. Germline assignment: CDR1 MDHEN and CDR2 SYDVKM. DNA of the CDR3: TGTGCCAGCAGTTCCCGGGACTATAGGAATGAGCAGTTCTTC. Protein: CASSSRDYRNEQFF.

The chain is built from TRBV6-5 and TRBJ1-2, with TRBD1 as a possible D gene (5 bases). The germline V and J ends were trimmed by 2 bases and 3 bases, with 16 bases remaining between them. The CDR3 length is 16 residues. The germline gives CDR1 MNHEY, CDR2 SVGAGI. CDR3 region: CASSYRGGGSDYGYTF. The CDR3 DNA reads as TGTGCCAGCAGTTACCGCGGGGGTGGGAGTGACTATGGCTACACCTTC.

The chain links TRBV5-5 to TRBJ2-1; 10 nucleotides line up with TRBD2. V lost 4 bases, J lost 5 bases, and 6 bases stayed unmatched. The CDR3 is 15 amino acids. CDR1 is SGHKS and CDR2 is YYEKEE in the germline V gene (reference sequence). The CDR3 bases are TGTGCCAGCAGCCTAACTAGCGGGACCCACAATGAGCAGTTCTTC. Protein: CASSLTSGTHNEQFF.

The chain uses TRBV7-2 and TRBJ2-7; 7 bases agree with TRBD2. The CDR3 has 18 residues. V lost 5 bases and J lost 5; bases outside the gene matches: 21. In germline, CDR1 is SGHTA, CDR2 FQGNSA. CDR3: CASSAYHRSGVVINEQYF. CDR3 DNA: TGTGCCAGCAGCGCCTATCATAGGAGCGGGGTAGTTATCAACGAGCAGTACTTC.

The V call is TRBV7-2, the J call TRBJ2-1, with 8 bases aligning to TRBD2. J lost 4 bases, V lost 1 base, and 3 bases had no gene match. The CDR3 consists of 15 residues. CDR1 and CDR2 from the germline V gene are SGHTA and FQGNSA. The CDR3 coding sequence is TGTGCCAGCAGCTTAGGGACTAGCCTATACAATGAGCAGTTCTTC. It yields the protein CASSLGTSLYNEQFF.

In this sample, this clone turned up once. In DNA, the CDR3 is TGTGCCAGTAGTCCCGATCCTATCTATGGCTACACCTTC. Translating it yields CASSPDPIYGYTF. The genes are TRBV19 and TRBJ1-2; no clear D gene. With 5 bases removed from V and 4 bases from J, the gap between germline ends came to 11 bases. Germline V CDR1 and CDR2: LNHDA, SQIVND (reference sequence). The CDR3 is made up of 13 amino acids. The variable domain in full, with the rest retrieved from reference TRBV19 and TRBJ1-2, is DGGITQSPKYLFRKEGQNVTLSCEQNLNHDAMYWYRQDPGQGLRLIYYSQIVNDFQKGDIAEGYSVSREKKESFPLTVTSAQKNPTAFYLCASSPDPIYGYTFGSGTRLTVV.

This clone showed up just once. V is TRBV6-2 or TRBV6-3 and J is TRBJ2-7; the D call may be TRBD1 or TRBD2 (5 bases each). Germline V CDR1 and CDR2: MNHEY, SVGEGT. Trimming left V 6 bases short and J 2 bases short, with 20 bases between. This CDR3 comprises 16 residues. The CDR3 spells CASSLIPGLAAYEQYF. DNA of the CDR3: TGTGCCAGCAGCCTTATTCCGGGGCTGGCCGCCTACGAGCAGTACTTC.

This chain connects TRBV28 to TRBJ2-1; TRBD2 matches at 7 bases. With V trimmed by 6 bases and J by 7 bases, 9 bases remained unmatched. The CDR3 covers 14 residues. Germline-derived CDR1 and CDR2 are MDHEN and SYDVKM. The CDR3 loop is CASRAGEVGNEQFF. CDR3 DNA sequence: TGTGCCAGCAGGGCGGGAGAGGTGGGGAATGAGCAGTTCTTC. Looking up the rest from reference TRBV28 and TRBJ2-1 gives the full variable domain: DVKVTQSSRYLVKRTGEKVFLECVQDMDHENMFWYRQDPGLGLRLIYFSYDVKMKEKGDIPEGYSVSREKKERFSLILESASTNQTSMYLCASRAGEVGNEQFFGPGTRLTVL.

The V gene is TRBV28, the J gene TRBJ2-3; TRBD2 is a possible D gene (5 bases). Deletions cut 3 bases from V and 2 bases from J, with 18 bases between. This CDR3 is 17 amino acids long. Germline V gene sequence: CDR1 MDHEN, CDR2 SYDVKM. CDR3 sequence: CASSFFIGGENTDTQYF. The CDR3 DNA sequence: TGTGCCAGCAGTTTTTTCATAGGTGGGGAGAACACAGATACGCAGTATTTT. Using reference TRBV28 and TRBJ2-3 for the parts outside the CDR3, the full variable domain is DVKVTQSSRYLVKRTGEKVFLECVQDMDHENMFWYRQDPGLGLRLIYFSYDVKMKEKGDIPEGYSVSREKKERFSLILESASTNQTSMYLCASSFFIGGENTDTQYFGPGTRLTVL.

The V and J genes are TRBV5-1 and TRBJ1-4; D gene unclear. Trimming took off 0 bases at V and 9 bases at J, with 12 bases between the two ends. This CDR3 comprises 14 residues. Germline CDR1 SGHRS, CDR2 YFSETQ. CDR3 residues: CASSLGQGNKKLFF. The CDR3 DNA is TGCGCCAGCAGCTTGGGACAAGGTAACAAAAAACTGTTTTTT.

The chain uses TRBV7-2 and TRBJ2-2; the D is unclear. Trimming cost V 5 bases and J 0 bases, with 7 bases left between them. This CDR3 region has 14 residues. Germline CDR1 and CDR2: SGHTA and FQGNSA. CDR3 in amino acids: CASSPQANTGELFF. The CDR3 DNA sequence: TGTGCCAGCAGCCCCCAAGCGAACACCGGGGAGCTGTTTTTT. The complete variable domain, with remaining parts taken from reference TRBV7-2 and TRBJ2-2, reads GAGVSQSPSNKVTEKGKDVELRCDPISGHTALYWYRQSLGQGLEFLIYFQGNSAPDKSGLPSDRFSAERTGGSVSTLTIQRTQQEDSAVYLCASSPQANTGELFFGEGSRLTVL.

The chain carries TRBV7-2 and TRBJ1-3; D perhaps matches TRBD1 (5 bases). Trimming cost V 1 base and J 0 bases, with 13 bases left between them. This CDR3 has 17 amino acids. Germline V lookup: CDR1 SGHTA, CDR2 FQGNSA. CDR3: CASSLDRPGPSGNTIYF. The CDR3 DNA reads TGTGCCAGCAGCTTAGATCGTCCGGGGCCCTCTGGAAACACCATATATTTT. The full variable domain, its missing parts supplied by reference TRBV7-2 and TRBJ1-3, is GAGVSQSPSNKVTEKGKDVELRCDPISGHTALYWYRQSLGQGLEFLIYFQGNSAPDKSGLPSDRFSAERTGGSVSTLTIQRTQQEDSAVYLCASSLDRPGPSGNTIYFGEGSWLTVV.

The chain couples TRBV27 to TRBJ1-5, with D unclear. Trimming pared 11 bases from V and 0 bases from J, leaving 14 bases between. CDR1 and CDR2 from the germline V gene are MNHEY and SMNVEV (reference sequence). This CDR3 has 14 amino acids. The CDR3 is CAGNRAYSNQPQHF. CDR3 nucleotide sequence: TGTGCCGGAAACAGAGCCTATAGCAATCAGCCCCAGCATTTT.